This T cell receptor beta chain was found in a study of blood T cell repertoires in COVID-19. The V gene's germline CDR1 is SGHAT and CDR2 FQNNGV. V was shortened by 5 bases and J by 4 bases, with 10 bases between the two germline ends. The CDR3 extends over 13 amino acids. Authors' analysis steps: Cell counts per sample came from amplifying reference gene primers. Profiling relied on immunoSEQ multiplex PCR, and the TCRdb table lists in-frame clones only, not all of them. That table is the source of V, J and clone size, and D and trimming were worked out from the DNA. The profile covers over 200,000 clones, with 75% to 90% appearing a single time and 3% to 4% taken by the ten largest.

The sequenced sample was PBMCs or T cells enriched from blood (not recorded which). The chain recombines TRBV11-2 with TRBJ2-3; weak D call: TRBD1 (5 bases). The origin of this receptor is a woman aged 25 to 39 who had been exposed to COVID-19. For the CDR3, the DNA is TGTGCCAGCAGCCGTCAGGGCCCAGATACGCAGTATTTT. Translation: CASSRQGPDTQYF.